One sample yielded the 10 T cell receptor beta chains listed below, sequenced in a study of identifying expanded T cells in peripheral blood. The assay was immunoSEQ multiplex PCR, and TCRdb's table has in-frame clones only and misses some. The table shows some 100,000 clones, with around nine tenths occurring only once. Sequences were obtained from blood. The receptors shown here come from a person aged 18-69 years in good health.

The J gene is TRBJ1-4, the V gene TRBV7-2; perhaps TRBD1 as D (5 bases). CDR3 length: 14 amino acids. The germline gives CDR1 SGHTA, CDR2 FQGNSA. With 2 bases removed from V and 7 bases from J, the gap between germline ends came to 11 bases. CDR3 sequence: CASSLTPGGEKLFF. The DNA for the CDR3 is TGTGCCAGCAGCTTAACCCCCGGGGGTGAAAAACTGTTTTTT. Complete variable domain (other parts from reference TRBV7-2 and TRBJ1-4): GAGVSQSPSNKVTEKGKDVELRCDPISGHTALYWYRQSLGQGLEFLIYFQGNSAPDKSGLPSDRFSAERTGGSVSTLTIQRTQQEDSAVYLCASSLTPGGEKLFFGSGTQLSVL.

The chain has TRBV5-1 and TRBJ2-6, with D unclear. Germline assignment: CDR1 SGHRS and CDR2 YFSETQ. There are 14 residues in the CDR3. V lost 4 bases to trimming and J lost 0 bases, with 5 bases between them. The CDR3 nucleotides read TGCGCCAGCAGCCCAGGCTCTGGGGCCAACGTCCTGACTTTC. Translated, it gives CASSPGSGANVLTF.

The chain is built from TRBV2 and TRBJ1-5; possible D gene TRBD1, 5 bases. V was trimmed by 5 bases and J by 7 bases, leaving 18 bases between them. Germline CDR1 is SNHLY and CDR2 is FYNNEI. The CDR3 has 15 amino acids. DNA of the CDR3: TGTGCCAGCAGTCGGGGGATGGGGTCCGGGCAGCCCCAGCATTTT. Protein product: CASSRGMGSGQPQHF. The variable domain in full, completed from reference TRBV2 and TRBJ1-5, reads EPEVTQTPSHQVTQMGQEVILRCVPISNHLYFYWYRQILGQKVEFLVSFYNNEISEKSEIFDDQFSVERPDGSNFTLKIRSTKLEDSAMYFCASSRGMGSGQPQHFGDGTRLSIL.

This chain links TRBV6-4 with TRBJ2-6; D is possibly TRBD1 (6 bases). The ends were cut back, 0 bases at V and 0 bases at J, with 12 bases in the middle. Germline V CDR1 and CDR2: MRHNA, SNTAGT. The CDR3 runs 18 residues. The CDR3 reads CASSDSTGIHSGANVLTF. The CDR3 coding sequence is TGTGCCAGCAGTGACTCGACAGGCATTCACTCTGGGGCCAACGTCCTGACTTTC.

The chain couples TRBV7-2 to TRBJ1-1; D is perhaps TRBD1 (5 bases). The germline V gene has CDR1 SGHTA and CDR2 FQGNSA. V lost 1 base to trimming and J lost 5 bases, with 8 bases between them. The CDR3 runs to 13 residues. The CDR3 spells CASSLGGRTEAFF. The CDR3 coding sequence is TGTGCCAGCAGCTTAGGGGGACGGACTGAAGCTTTCTTT.

The chain has TRBV6-6 and TRBJ2-7; D is uncertain. With 2 bases removed from V and 0 bases from J, the gap between germline ends came to 8 bases. The CDR3 consists of 14 residues. From germline, CDR1 is MNHNY and CDR2 SVGAGI (reference sequence). For the CDR3, the DNA is TGTGCCAGCAGTTACCCACCGGTCTCCTACGAGCAGTACTTC. Translating gives CASSYPPVSYEQYF.

The rearrangement uses TRBV5-8 and TRBJ1-5; 11 nucleotides match TRBD1. CDR3 length: 16 amino acids. Trimming at V came to 2 bases and at J to 5 bases, leaving 6 bases not matched to a gene. Germline V gives CDR1 SGHTS, CDR2 YDEGEE. CDR3 nucleotide sequence: TGTGCCAGCAGCTTACGAGGACAGGGGGCAGATCAGCCCCAGCATTTT. It codes for CASSLRGQGADQPQHF.

The chain carries TRBV7-4 and TRBJ2-5; tentative D call: TRBD2 (6 bases). The CDR3 length is 11 residues. In germline, CDR1 is SGHVT, CDR2 SQSDAQ. Trimming shortened V by 5 bases and J by 7 bases, and 8 bases separated the two germline ends. The CDR3 sequence is CASSPEGTQYF. The DNA of the CDR3 is TGTGCCAGCAGCCCGGAGGGGACCCAGTACTTC.

V usage is TRBV7-9 and J usage is TRBJ2-2, with D uncertain. This CDR3 has 13 amino acids. Germline values: CDR1 SEHNR, CDR2 FQNEAQ (reference sequence). Trimming stripped 5 bases from V and 5 bases from J, with 9 bases between. CDR3 sequence: CASSPVQTGELFF. CDR3 nucleotide sequence: TGTGCCAGCAGCCCCGTCCAAACCGGGGAGCTGTTTTTT.

The chain uses TRBV30 and TRBJ2-3, with D tentatively TRBD1 (5 bases). CDR1 is GTSNPN and CDR2 is SVGIG in the germline V gene (reference sequence). The CDR3 spans 10 residues. CDR3 loop: CAGATDTQYF. DNA of the CDR3: TGTGCAGGGGCGACAGATACGCAGTATTTT.